The present TCR beta chain was sequenced within a study of human T cells and chemical hapten exposure. TCRdb reprocessed the RACE reads via MiXCR and lists one record per CDR3 protein. The sample records approximately 400,000 distinct CDR3 sequences, approximately 5% being singletons. This clonotype was observed many times. Time point specified: patch test 1, 2 weeks after DPC sensitization. As to treatment: therapeutic diphenylcyclopropenone sensitization with weekly scalp DPC. Whole blood, unfractionated, served as the material for total RNA extraction. The CDR3 has 11 amino acids. CDR1 and CDR2 from the germline V gene are MNHEY and SVGAGI. Trimming removed 3 bases at V and 8 bases at J, with 4 bases between.

This clonotype was obtained from a woman between 45 and 65 years old with alopecia areata. Some clones in this sample may be carry-over from other donors' samples. The chain recombines TRBV6-5 with TRBJ1-4; D not resolved. Sequences were derived from whole blood, sampled in connection with sensitization to the hapten diphenylcyclopropenone (DPC). The CDR3 is CASSYGEKLFF. CDR3 bases: TGTGCCAGCAGTTATGGAGAAAAACTGTTTTTT.